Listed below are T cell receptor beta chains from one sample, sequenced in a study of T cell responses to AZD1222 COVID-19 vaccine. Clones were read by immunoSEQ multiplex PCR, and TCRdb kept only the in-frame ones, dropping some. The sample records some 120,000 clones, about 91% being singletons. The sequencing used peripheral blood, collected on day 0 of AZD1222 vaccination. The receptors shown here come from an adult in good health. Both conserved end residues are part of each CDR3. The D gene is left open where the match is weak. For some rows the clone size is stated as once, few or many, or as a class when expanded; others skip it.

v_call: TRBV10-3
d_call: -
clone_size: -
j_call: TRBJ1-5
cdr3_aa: CAISEVGVGYSNQPQHF
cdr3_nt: TGTGCCATCAGTGAAGTTGGGGTAGGGTATAGCAATCAGCCCCAGCATTTT

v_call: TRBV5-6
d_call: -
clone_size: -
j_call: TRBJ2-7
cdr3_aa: CASSLGPASEQYF
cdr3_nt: TGTGCCAGCAGCTTGGGGCCCGCGAGTGAGCAGTACTTC

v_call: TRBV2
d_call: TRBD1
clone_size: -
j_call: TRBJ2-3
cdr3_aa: CASSGQGADTQYF
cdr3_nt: TGTGCCAGCAGTGGACAGGGGGCAGATACGCAGTATTTT

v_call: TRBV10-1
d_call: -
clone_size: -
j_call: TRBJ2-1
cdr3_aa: CASMGGFSYNEQFF
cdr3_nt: TGCGCCAGCATGGGCGGCTTCTCCTACAATGAGCAGTTCTTC

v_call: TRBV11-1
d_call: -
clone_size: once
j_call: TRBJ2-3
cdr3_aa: CASSFDRRFPDTQYF
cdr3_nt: TGTGCCAGCAGCTTTGACCGTCGGTTCCCAGATACGCAGTATTTT

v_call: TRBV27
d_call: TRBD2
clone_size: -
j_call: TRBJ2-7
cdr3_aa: CASSFFRTSGPSSYEQYF
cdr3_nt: TGTGCCAGCAGTTTTTTTCGGACTAGCGGACCGAGCTCCTACGAGCAGTACTTC

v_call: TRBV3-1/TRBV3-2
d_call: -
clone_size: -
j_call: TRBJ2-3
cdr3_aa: CASSPFWSEADTQYF
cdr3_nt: TGTGCCAGCAGCCCCTTCTGGTCCGAAGCCGATACGCAGTATTTT

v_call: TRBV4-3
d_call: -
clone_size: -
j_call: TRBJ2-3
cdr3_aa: CASSQAGGAPDTQYF
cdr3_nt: TGCGCCAGCAGCCAAGCTGGCGGGGCTCCAGATACGCAGTATTTT

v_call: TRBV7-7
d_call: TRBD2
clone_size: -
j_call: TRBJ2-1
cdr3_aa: CASSYGTSGNNEQFF
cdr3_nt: TGTGCCAGCAGCTACGGGACTAGCGGAAACAATGAGCAGTTCTTC

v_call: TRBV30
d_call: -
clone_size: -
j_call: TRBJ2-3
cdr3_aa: CAWSPGGTDTQYF
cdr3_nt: TGTGCCTGGAGTCCGGGGGGCACAGATACGCAGTATTTT

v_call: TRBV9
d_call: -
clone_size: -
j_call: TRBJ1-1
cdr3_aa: CASSKGRMNTEAFF
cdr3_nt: TGTGCCAGCAGCAAGGGACGGATGAACACTGAAGCTTTCTTT

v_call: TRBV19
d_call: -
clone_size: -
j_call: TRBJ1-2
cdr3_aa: CASSPNRGGARYGYTF
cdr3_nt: TGTGCCAGTAGCCCAAATCGGGGGGGCGCACGGTATGGCTACACCTTC

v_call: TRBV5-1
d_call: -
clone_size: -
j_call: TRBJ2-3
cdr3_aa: CASSLDWLSTDTQYF
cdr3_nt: TGCGCCAGCAGCCTGGATTGGCTGAGCACAGATACGCAGTATTTT

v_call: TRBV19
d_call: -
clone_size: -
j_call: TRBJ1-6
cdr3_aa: CASTRLGSPLHF
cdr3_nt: TGTGCCAGTACGAGGCTCGGCTCACCCCTCCACTTT

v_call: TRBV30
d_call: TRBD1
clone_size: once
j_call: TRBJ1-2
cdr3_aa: CAWSPGGGTGSGYTF
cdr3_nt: TGTGCCTGGAGTCCTGGGGGGGGGACAGGATCTGGCTACACCTTC

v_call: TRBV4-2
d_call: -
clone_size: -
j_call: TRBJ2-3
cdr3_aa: CASSQFSGPSTDTQYF
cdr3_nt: TGTGCCAGCAGCCAATTTTCGGGACCGAGCACAGATACGCAGTATTTT

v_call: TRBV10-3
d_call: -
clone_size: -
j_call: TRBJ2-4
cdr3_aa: CAISAGASARDIQYF
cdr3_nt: TGTGCCATCAGTGCTGGGGCATCAGCCAGGGACATTCAGTACTTC

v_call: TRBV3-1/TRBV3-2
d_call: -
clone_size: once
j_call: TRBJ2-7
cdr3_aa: CASSPLSVSYEQYF
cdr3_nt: TGTGCCAGCAGCCCCCTCAGCGTATCCTACGAGCAGTACTTC

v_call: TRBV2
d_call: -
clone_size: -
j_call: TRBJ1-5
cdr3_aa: CASSGGFQPQHF
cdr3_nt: TGTGCCAGCAGTGGAGGGTTTCAGCCCCAGCATTTT

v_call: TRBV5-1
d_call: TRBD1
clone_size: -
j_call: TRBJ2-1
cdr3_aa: CASSPLGGQVSNEQFF
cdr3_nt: TGCGCCAGCAGCCCCCTAGGGGGACAGGTGAGCAATGAGCAGTTCTTC

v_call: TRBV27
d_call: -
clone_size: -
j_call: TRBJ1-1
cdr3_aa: CASSLWDNTEAFF
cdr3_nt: TGTGCCAGCAGTCTATGGGATAACACTGAAGCTTTCTTT

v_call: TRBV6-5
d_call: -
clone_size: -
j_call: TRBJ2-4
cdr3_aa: CASSPGLSSGNIQYF
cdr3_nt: TGTGCCAGCAGTCCCGGACTTTCGTCGGGAAACATTCAGTACTTC

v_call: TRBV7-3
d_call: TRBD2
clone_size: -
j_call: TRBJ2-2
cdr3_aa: CASSLISGLGNTGELFF
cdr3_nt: TGTGCCAGCAGCTTAATATCGGGACTAGGGAACACCGGGGAGCTGTTTTTT

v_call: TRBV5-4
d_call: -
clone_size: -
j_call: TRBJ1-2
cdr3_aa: CASSLPGVGHTF
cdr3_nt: TGTGCCAGCAGCTTGCCGGGAGTGGGCCACACCTTC

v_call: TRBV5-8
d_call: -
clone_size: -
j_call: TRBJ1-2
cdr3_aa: CASSLSAPWGYTF
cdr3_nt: TGTGCCAGCAGCTTGTCGGCTCCTTGGGGCTACACCTTC

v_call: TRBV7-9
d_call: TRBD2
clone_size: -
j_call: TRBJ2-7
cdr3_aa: CASRVAGGPGEQYF
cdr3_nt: TGTGCCAGCAGGGTAGCGGGAGGGCCCGGCGAGCAGTACTTC

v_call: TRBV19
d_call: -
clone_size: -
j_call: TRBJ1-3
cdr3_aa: CASSIDRAVGNTIYF
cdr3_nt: TGTGCCAGTAGTATAGATCGGGCCGTCGGAAACACCATATATTTT

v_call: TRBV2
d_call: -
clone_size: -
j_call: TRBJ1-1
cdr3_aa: CASSEALRIMNTEAFF
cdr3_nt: TGTGCCAGCAGTGAAGCGCTTCGTATAATGAACACTGAAGCTTTCTTT

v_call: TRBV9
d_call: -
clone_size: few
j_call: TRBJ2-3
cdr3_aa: CASSVWSVGADTQYF
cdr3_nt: TGTGCCAGCAGCGTATGGAGCGTGGGGGCAGATACGCAGTATTTT

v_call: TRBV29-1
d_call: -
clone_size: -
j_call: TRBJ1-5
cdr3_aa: CSVGDGGFNQPQHF
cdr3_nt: TGCAGCGTGGGGGACGGTGGATTCAATCAGCCCCAGCATTTT

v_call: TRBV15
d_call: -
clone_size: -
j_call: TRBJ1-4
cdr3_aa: CATSRQTGWNEKLFF
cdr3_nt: TGTGCCACCAGCAGACAAACAGGGTGGAATGAAAAACTGTTTTTT

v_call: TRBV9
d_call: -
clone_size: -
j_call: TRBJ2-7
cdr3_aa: CASSVVSRGRQYF
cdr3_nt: TGTGCCAGCAGCGTAGTTTCCAGGGGAAGGCAGTACTTC

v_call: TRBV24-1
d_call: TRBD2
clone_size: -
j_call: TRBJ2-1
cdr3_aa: CATSDLAGGPNEQFF
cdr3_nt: TGTGCCACCAGTGATTTGGCGGGAGGGCCGAATGAGCAGTTCTTC

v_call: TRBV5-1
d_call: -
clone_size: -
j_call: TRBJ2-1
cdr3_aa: CASSSGMERGLNNEQFF
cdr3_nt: TGCGCCAGCAGCTCAGGGATGGAGAGGGGCTTAAACAATGAGCAGTTCTTC

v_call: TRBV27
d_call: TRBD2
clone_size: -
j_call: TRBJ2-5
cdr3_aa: CASSLVAGRETQYF
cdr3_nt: TGTGCCAGCAGTTTAGTAGCCGGGAGGGAGACCCAGTACTTC

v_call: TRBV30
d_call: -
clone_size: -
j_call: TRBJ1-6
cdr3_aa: CACTTRDGGIPLHF
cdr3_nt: TGTGCCTGTACCACCCGGGACGGGGGGATACCCCTCCACTTT

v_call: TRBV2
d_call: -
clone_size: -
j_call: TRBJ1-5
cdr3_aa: CASRSYGNQPQHF
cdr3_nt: TGTGCCAGCAGGAGTTACGGCAATCAGCCCCAGCATTTT

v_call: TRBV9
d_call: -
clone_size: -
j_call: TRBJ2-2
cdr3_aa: CASSVASGDTGELFF
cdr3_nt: TGTGCCAGCAGCGTAGCTTCGGGGGACACCGGGGAGCTGTTTTTT